The 16 T cell receptor beta chains below all came from one sample that was sequenced in a study of blood T cell repertoires in COVID-19. Generated by immunoSEQ multiplex PCR, the TCRdb table keeps only in-frame clones and is missing some. The sample consists of about 110,000 clones, over 60% of them appearing once. The sequencing input was peripheral blood. The receptors stem from an elderly woman with acute or convalescent COVID-19.

The rearrangement uses TRBV4-2 and TRBJ2-5, with TRBD2 matching over 9 bases. The V gene's germline CDR1 is LGHNA and CDR2 YNFKEQ. J lost 4 bases, V lost 6 bases, and 18 bases had no gene match. The CDR3 consists of 18 residues. The CDR3 nucleotides read TGTGCCAGCAGACCCATGAACGAGGGCGGGGGGGGACGAGAGACCCAGTACTTC. Amino acid sequence: CASRPMNEGGGGRETQYF.

The chain has TRBV3-1 (or the pseudogene TRBV3-2) and TRBJ2-1; D is perhaps TRBD1 (5 bases). CDR1 is LGHDT and CDR2 is YNNKEL in the germline V gene (reference sequence). This CDR3 contains 13 residues. Trimming took off 2 bases at V and 6 bases at J, with 8 bases between the two ends. The CDR3 is CASSQWQGNEQFF. CDR3 DNA: TGTGCCAGCAGCCAATGGCAGGGCAATGAGCAGTTCTTC.

The gene calls are TRBV5-1 and TRBJ2-1, with a possible D match to TRBD2 (6 bases). V was trimmed by 0 bases and J by 6 bases, leaving 13 bases between them. The CDR3 totals 15 residues. Germline V lookup: CDR1 SGHRS, CDR2 YFSETQ. The CDR3, as DNA: TGCGCCAGCAGCTTGGGGGCTAGCGCCTCCAATGAGCAGTTCTTC. This sequence encodes CASSLGASASNEQFF.

The V and J genes are TRBV4-1 and TRBJ1-2; tentatively, D is TRBD1 (6 bases). Germline V gene sequence: CDR1 MGHRA, CDR2 YSYEKL. CDR3 length: 15 residues. Trimming pared 0 bases from V and 0 bases from J, leaving 8 bases between. The CDR3 sequence is CASSQDRGPNYGYTF. The CDR3 DNA sequence: TGCGCCAGCAGCCAAGACAGGGGCCCTAACTATGGCTACACCTTC.

The rearrangement links TRBV30 to TRBJ1-3; a weak D match, TRBD1 (5 bases). CDR1 is GTSNPN, CDR2 SVGIG, per germline (reference sequence). V was trimmed by 2 bases and J by 3 bases, leaving 17 bases between them. The CDR3 is made up of 16 amino acids. In nucleotides, the CDR3 is TGTGCCTGGAGTCCCATTAGGAGGGGTTTTGGAAACACCATATATTTT. The encoded protein is CAWSPIRRGFGNTIYF. The full variable domain, its missing parts supplied by reference TRBV30 and TRBJ1-3, is SQTIHQWPATLVQPVGSPLSLECTVEGTSNPNLYWYRQAAGRGLQLLFYSVGIGQISSEVPQNLSASRPQDRQFILSSKKLLLSDSGFYLCAWSPIRRGFGNTIYFGEGSWLTVV.

The rearrangement links TRBV7-3 to TRBJ1-5, with D possibly TRBD1 on 6 matching bases. There are 16 residues in the CDR3. Per the germline V gene, CDR1 is SGHTA and CDR2 is FQGTGA. Between the trimmed V and J ends, which lost 5 bases and 1 base, there was a span of 15 bases. The CDR3 region has the DNA TGTGCCAGCAGCCCCTGGGAGGGGGAGAGCAATCAGCCCCAGCATTTT. As protein: CASSPWEGESNQPQHF.

The gene calls are TRBV7-9 and TRBJ2-7; 12 bases align to TRBD2. Looked up from germline, CDR1 is SEHNR and CDR2 is FQNEAQ (reference sequence). Trimming cost V 2 bases and J 7 bases; bases outside gene matches: 3. CDR3 length equals 14 residues. The chain's CDR3 is CASSLLAGGGEQYF. In DNA form, the CDR3 reads TGTGCCAGCAGCTTACTAGCGGGAGGGGGAGAGCAGTACTTC.

The J gene is TRBJ1-6, the V gene TRBV27, with a weak D call TRBD1 (5 bases). Germline CDR1 and CDR2: MNHEY and SMNVEV (reference sequence). The CDR3 totals 18 residues. Trimming stripped 3 bases from V and 0 bases from J, with 15 bases between. CDR3 sequence: CASSFQPRVTSYNSPLHF. As DNA, the CDR3 is TGTGCCAGCAGTTTTCAGCCCAGGGTGACCTCCTATAATTCACCCCTCCACTTT.

The chain recombines TRBV19 with TRBJ2-3; maybe TRBD1 (6 bases). V was shortened by 5 bases and J by 4 bases, with 16 bases between the two germline ends. CDR1 and CDR2 from the germline V gene are LNHDA and SQIVND (reference sequence). This CDR3 region has 15 residues. In nucleotides, the CDR3 is TGTGCCAGTAGTCCCCGGACAGTTGGGGCAGATACGCAGTATTTT. It codes for CASSPRTVGADTQYF.

The genes are TRBV5-1 and TRBJ2-7, with D maybe TRBD1 (5 bases). This CDR3 has 13 residues. Between the trimmed V and J ends, which lost 4 bases and 2 bases, there was a span of 10 bases. Germline CDR1 and CDR2: SGHRS and YFSETQ. CDR3 sequence: CASSPDRTYEQYF. The CDR3 coding sequence is TGCGCCAGCAGCCCCGACAGAACCTACGAGCAGTACTTC.

The chain is built from TRBV27 and TRBJ2-7, with 8 positions matching TRBD2. V gave up 2 bases and J gave up 3 bases; unmatched junction bases: 6. Germline assignment: CDR1 MNHEY and CDR2 SMNVEV (reference sequence). This CDR3 contains 15 residues. Here the CDR3 reads CASSLISGSGYEQYF. CDR3 bases: TGTGCCAGCAGTTTAATAAGCGGGAGTGGCTACGAGCAGTACTTC.

The chain is built from TRBV5-1 and TRBJ2-3; 12 bases fit TRBD2. The CDR3 runs to 17 residues. V shed 4 bases, J shed 4 bases, and the junction held 10 bases outside the gene matches. Germline V lookup: CDR1 SGHRS, CDR2 YFSETQ. CDR3 nucleotide sequence: TGCGCCAGCAGCCCCTTGGTACTAGCGGGAGGACCAGATACGCAGTATTTT. It encodes CASSPLVLAGGPDTQYF.

V and J are TRBV14 and TRBJ2-3, with a possible D match to TRBD2 (6 bases). V lost 4 bases and J 2 bases, leaving 13 bases between the germline ends. CDR3 length: 15 amino acids. The germline gives CDR1 SGHDN, CDR2 FVKESK. Written as DNA, the CDR3 is TGTGCCAGCAGCCCGACGGAGGGACTCACAGATACGCAGTATTTT. Protein product: CASSPTEGLTDTQYF.

The rearrangement links TRBV6-5 to TRBJ1-4; D not resolved. The V gene's germline CDR1 is MNHEY and CDR2 SVGAGI. The V end was cut by 2 bases, the J end by 5 bases, with 15 bases between. The CDR3 extends over 16 amino acids. Here the CDR3 DNA reads TGTGCCAGCAGTTACCCGCAGCGGAGCATGAATGAAAAACTGTTTTTT. This gives the protein CASSYPQRSMNEKLFF.

This clone was seen only once. V gene TRBV12-3 or TRBV12-4 combines with J gene TRBJ2-7; D gene ambiguous. This CDR3 region has 12 residues. Trimming left V 5 bases short and J 7 bases short, with 12 bases between. The CDR3 region has the DNA TGTGCCAGCAGTAACAATCCTCGAGAGCAGTACTTC. It codes for CASSNNPREQYF.

V gene TRBV4-1 combines with J gene TRBJ1-2; D possibly corresponds to TRBD1 (6 bases). The CDR3 is 15 amino acids. The ends were cut back, 2 bases at V and 0 bases at J, with 10 bases in the middle. Germline V gives CDR1 MGHRA, CDR2 YSYEKL. The CDR3 nucleotides read TGCGCCAGCAGCCAACGACAGGAGCCTAACTATGGCTACACCTTC. Amino acid sequence: CASSQRQEPNYGYTF.